The subject of this entry is one TCR beta chain. This clone was seen once. Its antigen target is currently unknown. No per-base quality is available; no much larger clone lies one base away. The library was built by means of the immunoSEQ multiplex PCR assay. TCRdb limited this immuneACCESS table to in-frame rearrangements with V and J called. A share of clones is missing; checked studies link under half to unresolved V genes, and the rest is unexplained. This sample holds 110,000 to 150,000 clones; 85% to 95% were observed only once. Of the sample, approximately 15% is held by the ten largest clones. The data stem from a study of control samples from healthy donors and cancer patients (dated by TCRdb to the early 2020s). Trimming at the junction amounts to 2 bases on V and 7 bases on J, and the germline ends lie 12 bases apart. From the cysteine up to the phenylalanine, the CDR3 has a length of 14 residues. The only DNA kept is the CDR3, 42 bases in frame from the first base. CDR1 and CDR2, per the germline V gene, are SGHRS and YFSETQ.

The source is a man aged 55 to 70 with colorectal cancer. The sequenced sample consisted of PBMCs. In this chain, TRBV5-1 is recombined with TRBJ1-4; possibly the D gene is TRBD1, per 6 matching bases. DNA sequence: TGCGCCAGCAGCTTCACAGGGTACGGTGAAAAACTGTTTTTT. This yields the protein CASSFTGYGEKLFF.